The 27 T cell receptor beta chains listed next were all sequenced from one sample in a study of T-cell reconstitution after alpha-beta-depleted transplantation in children. Preparing the TCRbeta library involved the use of unique molecular identifiers. TCRdb re-called the PCR reads with MiXCR, one entry per CDR3 protein. The sample lists 400,000 to 450,000 distinct CDR3 sequences; roughly 43% were seen once. The source material was PBMCs, sampled before TCRalphabeta/CD19-depleted stem cell transplant. Source of these receptors: a girl under 10 years old with aplastic anemia, due to receive a stem cell transplant.

The V gene is TRBV7-3, the J gene TRBJ2-2; 10 nucleotides line up with TRBD1. This CDR3 contains 15 residues. J was trimmed by 6 bases and V by 0 bases; bases with no gene match: 1. Germline V gene lookup returns CDR1 SGHTA and CDR2 FQGTGA. The chain's CDR3 is CASSLTTGGPGELFF. The CDR3 DNA reads as TGTGCCAGCAGCTTAACGACAGGGGGCCCCGGGGAGCTGTTTTTT.

The chain is built from TRBV20-1 and TRBJ2-7; tentatively, D is TRBD1 or TRBD2 (7 bases each). From germline, CDR1 is DFQATT and CDR2 SNEGSKA (reference sequence). CDR3 length equals 12 residues. V was trimmed by 4 bases and J by 2 bases, leaving 9 bases between them. Here the CDR3 DNA reads TGCAGTGCTACAGGGGGGGCCTACGAGCAGTACTTC. Translation: CSATGGAYEQYF.

The rearrangement links TRBV27 to TRBJ2-3; the match to TRBD2 covers 9 bases. V shed 8 bases, J shed 11 bases, and the junction held 8 bases outside the gene matches. The germline gives CDR1 MNHEY, CDR2 SMNVEV (reference sequence). There are 12 residues in the CDR3. CDR3 sequence: CASGSQAGGQYF. CDR3 bases: TGTGCCAGCGGCTCCCAAGCGGGGGGGCAGTATTTT.

V and J are TRBV5-6 and TRBJ1-5; D unclear. The CDR3 contains 15 residues. Germline V lookup: CDR1 SGHDT, CDR2 YYEEEE. V lost 0 bases and J 0 bases, leaving 7 bases between the germline ends. For the CDR3, the DNA is TGTGCCAGCAGCTTGGGCGCCCGTAGCAATCAGCCCCAGCATTTT. Translated: CASSLGARSNQPQHF. Variable domain in full (rest from reference TRBV5-6 and TRBJ1-5): DAGVTQSPTHLIKTRGQQVTLRCSPKSGHDTVSWYQQALGQGPQFIFQYYEEEERQRGNFPDRFSGHQFPNYSSELNVNALLLGDSALYLCASSLGARSNQPQHFGDGTRLSIL.

This clonotype has a handful of counts. The rearrangement links TRBV4-3 to TRBJ2-2; 9 nucleotides agree with TRBD2. This CDR3 has 17 residues. CDR1 is LGHNA, CDR2 YSLEER, per germline. Trimming cost V 1 base and J 6 bases; bases outside gene matches: 9. The CDR3 here is CASSQGRAGGPAGELFF. The CDR3 nucleotides read TGCGCCAGCAGCCAAGGTCGGGCGGGAGGGCCCGCCGGGGAGCTGTTTTTT.

The chain recombines TRBV20-1 with TRBJ2-1, with D possibly being TRBD2 (6 bases). Germline-derived CDR1 and CDR2 are DFQATT and SNEGSKA (reference sequence). CDR3 length equals 15 residues. Trimming removed 6 bases from V and 0 bases from J, with 15 bases in between. In DNA form, the CDR3 reads TGCAGTGCAGGGCCTAGCGCGAGCTCCTACAATGAGCAGTTCTTC. Residues: CSAGPSASSYNEQFF.

The rearrangement joins TRBV27 to TRBJ2-3; no firm D call. The CDR3 runs 13 residues. The ends were cut back, 5 bases at V and 7 bases at J, with 13 bases in the middle. Per germline, CDR1 MNHEY and CDR2 SMNVEV (reference sequence). The CDR3 DNA reads as TGTGCCAGCAGTCCCTCAAGCCCTTATACGCAGTATTTT. Its protein product is CASSPSSPYTQYF.

V usage is TRBV4-1 and J usage is TRBJ1-1; TRBD1 might be the D (6 bases). CDR1 and CDR2 from the germline V gene are MGHRA and YSYEKL. The CDR3 extends over 15 amino acids. Trimming stripped 0 bases from V and 3 bases from J, with 11 bases between. The CDR3 sequence: CASSQDGGADTEAFF. The CDR3 DNA reads as TGCGCCAGCAGCCAAGACGGGGGGGCGGACACTGAAGCTTTCTTT.

This clonotype was counted only a few times. The gene calls are TRBV10-3 and TRBJ1-1; 11 positions match TRBD1. The V and J ends lost 6 bases and 7 bases, in that order; junction bases with no gene match: 4. The CDR3 runs to 13 residues. Germline V gene sequence: CDR1 ENHRY, CDR2 SYGVKD. The CDR3 sequence is CAIRMDRGLEAFF. The DNA of the CDR3 is TGTGCCATCAGGATGGACAGGGGGCTTGAAGCTTTCTTT.

The genes are TRBV5-6 and TRBJ2-5, with D possibly TRBD2 on 6 matching bases. The CDR3 runs to 13 residues. Germline V gene data show CDR1 as SGHDT and CDR2 as YYEEEE. Trimming left V 4 bases short and J 3 bases short, with 10 bases between. The CDR3 spells CASSPGEEETQYF. CDR3 nucleotide sequence: TGTGCCAGCAGCCCGGGGGAGGAAGAGACCCAGTACTTC.

The chain joins TRBV5-1 to TRBJ2-2; no clear D. V was cut by 1 base and J by 7 bases, with 5 bases left in between. The length of the CDR3 is 12 residues. Germline lookup yields CDR1 SGHRS and CDR2 YFSETQ. The CDR3 protein is CASSLRIGELFF. As DNA, the CDR3 is TGCGCCAGCAGCTTGCGCATCGGGGAGCTGTTTTTT.

This clonotype was counted ten times or more. The chain is built from TRBV20-1 and TRBJ2-1; TRBD2 is a possible D gene (6 bases). V lost 4 bases and J 7 bases, leaving 11 bases between the germline ends. Germline CDR1 DFQATT, CDR2 SNEGSKA (reference sequence). The CDR3 is 12 residues long. The CDR3 reads CSAIGRVNEQFF. CDR3 nucleotide sequence: TGCAGTGCTATCGGGAGAGTGAATGAGCAGTTCTTC.

This chain connects TRBV28 to TRBJ1-5; D gene unclear. The germline V gene encodes CDR1 MDHEN and CDR2 SYDVKM. The CDR3 loop spans 14 amino acids. Trimming cost V 7 bases and J 6 bases, with 16 bases left between them. This CDR3 is CASIRTRVGQPQHF. CDR3 nucleotide sequence: TGTGCCAGCATCCGGACCCGGGTAGGTCAGCCCCAGCATTTT.

This clonotype occurred many times. The chain carries TRBV11-1 and TRBJ1-2; D not certain. The CDR3 length is 12 residues. Trimming shortened V by 4 bases and J by 2 bases, and 5 bases separated the two germline ends. CDR1 and CDR2 from the germline V gene are SGHAT and FQDESV (reference sequence). The CDR3 region is CASSSENYGYTF. The CDR3 DNA follows: TGTGCCAGCAGCTCCGAAAACTATGGCTACACCTTC.

This clonotype has ten or more counts. CDR3 sequence reads: CASSQTSPLAKNIQYF. The CDR3 coding sequence is TGTGCCAGCAGTCAGACTAGCCCCTTAGCCAAAAACATTCAGTACTTC. V usage is TRBV6-7 and J usage is TRBJ2-4; TRBD2 matches 7 bases. TRBV6-7 is an open reading frame, and its role is uncertain. V trimming: 5 bases; J trimming: 0 bases; junction bases outside the gene matches: 7. The CDR3 has 16 residues.

The rearrangement joins TRBV5-1 to TRBJ2-5; D possibly uses TRBD1 or TRBD2 (5 bases each). Germline CDR1 is SGHRS and CDR2 is YFSETQ. V lost 4 bases and J lost 7, with 38 bases in between. The CDR3 runs 21 residues. CDR3: CASSGPLGTKAPIETLGTQYF. The CDR3 DNA is TGCGCCAGCAGCGGGCCCCTGGGGACGAAGGCCCCGATAGAGACCCTAGGGACCCAGTACTTC.

The chain carries TRBV5-6 and TRBJ2-2, with TRBD1 identical over 9 bases. Trimming at V came to 3 bases and at J to 3 bases, leaving 9 bases not matched to a gene. Germline V gene sequence: CDR1 SGHDT, CDR2 YYEEEE. The CDR3 runs to 17 residues. CDR3 residues: CASSSRYRDRDTGELFF. The CDR3 region has the DNA TGTGCCAGCAGCTCGAGATACCGGGACAGGGACACCGGGGAGCTGTTTTTT. Full variable domain (missing parts from reference TRBV5-6 and TRBJ2-2): DAGVTQSPTHLIKTRGQQVTLRCSPKSGHDTVSWYQQALGQGPQFIFQYYEEEERQRGNFPDRFSGHQFPNYSSELNVNALLLGDSALYLCASSSRYRDRDTGELFFGEGSRLTVL.

Only one count was recorded for this clonotype. The chain carries TRBV9 and TRBJ2-3; weak D call: TRBD1 (5 bases). Per the germline V gene, CDR1 is SGDLS and CDR2 is YYNGEE. V was trimmed by 0 bases and J by 1 base, leaving 9 bases between them. The CDR3 covers 15 residues. The CDR3 sequence: CASSVVGPGTDTQYF. The CDR3 bases are TGTGCCAGCAGCGTAGTGGGGCCCGGCACAGATACGCAGTATTTT.

In this sample, this clonotype turned up a few times. The chain recombines TRBV27 with TRBJ2-7; a weak D match, TRBD1 (6 bases). The CDR3 sequence is 14 residues long. The V end was cut by 5 bases, the J end by 6 bases, with 17 bases between. Looked up from germline, CDR1 is MNHEY and CDR2 is SMNVEV (reference sequence). The CDR3 loop is CASSINRDSFEQYF. As DNA, the CDR3 is TGTGCCAGCAGTATCAACAGGGATTCGTTCGAGCAGTACTTC.

V and J are TRBV5-1 and TRBJ2-1, with 10 bases that match TRBD1. Trimming took 0 bases from V and 8 from J; bases not matched to a gene: 5. The length of the CDR3 is 15 residues. CDR1 SGHRS and CDR2 YFSETQ come from the germline V gene. CDR3 DNA sequence: TGCGCCAGCAGCTTGGAGGACAGGGGGGGCGATGAGCAGTTCTTC. As protein: CASSLEDRGGDEQFF. Together with reference TRBV5-1 and TRBJ2-1, the CDR3 gives the full variable domain: KAGVTQTPRYLIKTRGQQVTLSCSPISGHRSVSWYQQTPGQGLQFLFEYFSETQRNKGNFPGRFSGRQFSNSRSEMNVSTLELGDSALYLCASSLEDRGGDEQFFGPGTRLTVL.

This chain links TRBV7-6 with TRBJ2-7; D is unresolved. Trimming removed 5 bases at V and 3 bases at J, with 11 bases between. CDR1 SGHVS and CDR2 FNYEAQ come from the germline V gene. The CDR3 runs 13 residues. The CDR3 reads CASSADLVYEQYF. The CDR3 DNA sequence: TGTGCCAGCAGCGCAGACTTAGTCTACGAGCAGTACTTC.

The V and J genes are TRBV3-1 and TRBJ1-2, with a tentative D call TRBD1 (5 bases). CDR1 and CDR2 (germline): LGHDT, YNNKEL (reference sequence). Trimming removed 1 base at V and 4 bases at J, with 10 bases between. The CDR3 spans 14 residues. The CDR3 DNA reads TGTGCCAGCAGCCAAGCGCAGGGAGGCTATGGCTACACCTTC. Translation: CASSQAQGGYGYTF.

The chain is built from TRBV20-1 and TRBJ2-3; D is ambiguous. Trimming took off 6 bases at V and 5 bases at J, with 15 bases between the two ends. There are 13 residues in the CDR3. CDR1 DFQATT and CDR2 SNEGSKA come from the germline V gene (reference sequence). Written as DNA, the CDR3 is TGCAGTGCCCCCCTCCTCCGTGGAGATACGCAGTATTTT. It encodes CSAPLLRGDTQYF.

The gene calls are TRBV6-2 or TRBV6-3 and TRBJ2-3; no clear D gene. Deletions cut 5 bases from V and 2 bases from J, with 14 bases between. The CDR3 contains 15 residues. Per germline, CDR1 MNHEY and CDR2 SVGEGT. For the CDR3, the DNA is TGTGCCAGCAGTATATTAAGGACGGACACAGATACGCAGTATTTT. Encoded protein: CASSILRTDTDTQYF.

This chain uses TRBV12-3 or TRBV12-4 with TRBJ2-2, with D tentatively TRBD1 (6 bases). The length of the CDR3 is 15 residues. V dropped 3 bases and J dropped 5 bases, with 13 bases sitting between them. This CDR3 is CASSLGARETGELFF. CDR3 sequence (DNA): TGTGCCAGCAGTTTGGGGGCTAGAGAAACCGGGGAGCTGTTTTTT.

In this sample, this clonotype turned up a few times. The CDR3 coding sequence is TGCAGTGCCAGGGCCCGAAACATTCAGTACTTC. This codes for CSARARNIQYF. The J gene is TRBJ2-4, the V gene TRBV20-1; D is possibly TRBD1 (5 bases). The germline CDR1 and CDR2 sequences are DFQATT and SNEGSKA (reference sequence). The V end lost 6 bases, the J end lost 6 bases, and 9 bases lay between the germline ends. CDR3 length: 11 residues.

This clonotype was detected only a few times. The rearrangement links TRBV6-6 to TRBJ1-1; maybe TRBD1 (5 bases). This CDR3 spans 13 amino acids. V was shortened by 4 bases and J by 8 bases, with 14 bases between the two germline ends. CDR1 and CDR2 (germline): MNHNY, SVGAGI (reference sequence). The CDR3 bases are TGTGCCAGCAGTTTGGGGGGGGAGGGAGAAGCTTTCTTT. It codes for CASSLGGEGEAFF.